The rows below give T cell receptor beta chains drawn from one sample of a study of cytomegalovirus exposure and HLA in healthy donors. This table comes from immunoSEQ multiplex PCR, and its TCRdb copy is limited to in-frame clones, with some not included. Of about 100,000 clones listed, approximately 80% are singletons. The specimen was PBMCs. These TCRs come from a woman in her late teens or twenties in good health and CMV-seronegative. Both conserved end residues are part of each CDR3. A D gene is named only where the DNA matches it firmly. Clone size is not always given. Where it is, it says once, few, many or a class for expanded clones.

J gene	D gene	V gene	clone size	CDR3 length	CDR3 DNA	CDR3 protein
TRBJ1-2	NA	TRBV7-2	NA	15	TGTGCCAGCAGCTTAGAGGACCGGGGTTTCCGGAGCTACACCTTC	CASSLEDRGFRSYTF
TRBJ2-7	NA	TRBV29-1	NA	11	TGCAGCGGACGGATCCGGGGGGAGCAGTACTTC	CSGRIRGEQYF
TRBJ2-3	TRBD2	TRBV11-2	NA	18	TGTGCCAGCAGCTTAGATTTGTCTAGCGGGAGGAAGGCAGATACGCAGTATTTT	CASSLDLSSGRKADTQYF
TRBJ2-5	TRBD2	TRBV29-1	NA	14	TGCAGCGTTGCCGTGGGAGGGATCCAAGAGACCCAGTACTTC	CSVAVGGIQETQYF
TRBJ2-1	NA	TRBV14	NA	17	TGTGCCAGCAGCCAAGGGGCACGAGGGAACTCCTACAATGAGCAGTTCTTC	CASSQGARGNSYNEQFF
TRBJ1-5	TRBD1	TRBV7-8	few	17	TGTGCCAGCAGCAAAGACAGGGGGCGCACGAAGAATCAGCCCCAGCATTTT	CASSKDRGRTKNQPQHF
TRBJ1-1	TRBD1	TRBV4-3	NA	17	TGCGCCAGCAGCCAAGATTACGCGGGACAGGGGAACACTGAAGCTTTCTTT	CASSQDYAGQGNTEAFF
TRBJ2-3	NA	TRBV11-2	NA	16	TGTGCCAGCAGCTTAGAGTCACAAGGGGCTGCAGATACGCAGTATTTT	CASSLESQGAADTQYF
TRBJ2-3	TRBD1	TRBV29-1	NA	18	TGCAGCGTTCTCCCGCGAACCCCGGGACAGGGGACGGCAGATACGCAGTATTTT	CSVLPRTPGQGTADTQYF
TRBJ1-2	TRBD1	TRBV6-1	NA	16	TGTGCCAGCAGTGAAACCGGGACAGGGGTCGGCTATGGCTACACCTTC	CASSETGTGVGYGYTF
TRBJ2-4	TRBD1	TRBV7-2	once	16	TGTGCCAGCAGCTTAGGGGGGACAGGGTTAGGAAACATTCAGTACTTC	CASSLGGTGLGNIQYF
TRBJ1-5	TRBD1	TRBV7-3	NA	16	TGTGCCAGCAGCTTAATACCAGGGGGAAACAATCAGCCCCAGCATTTT	CASSLIPGGNNQPQHF
TRBJ2-7	NA	TRBV28	NA	14	TGTGCCAGCAGTTCCTCGGTCGGGGGCTACGAGCAGTACTTC	CASSSSVGGYEQYF
TRBJ2-7	NA	TRBV2	NA	13	TGTGCCAGCATGCGGGAAGTTGGCTACGAGCAGTACTTC	CASMREVGYEQYF
TRBJ2-4	TRBD1	TRBV4-1	NA	14	TGCGCCAGCAGCCAAGAAGGGACAGGGGGCATTCAGTACTTC	CASSQEGTGGIQYF
TRBJ2-7	NA	TRBV5-1	NA	13	TGCGCCAGCAGCCCGGTTGGCTCCTACGAGCAGTACTTC	CASSPVGSYEQYF
TRBJ1-5	TRBD1	TRBV19	once	16	TGTGCCAGTAGTATTATGGACAGGGGAGACAATCAGCCCCAGCATTTT	CASSIMDRGDNQPQHF
TRBJ1-4	NA	TRBV9	NA	15	TGTGCCAGCAGCGTAGGGGGCAGGCCAAATGAAAAACTGTTTTTT	CASSVGGRPNEKLFF
TRBJ1-4	TRBD1	TRBV5-1	few	14	TGCGCCAGCAGCCTGACAGGGACTAATGAAAAACTGTTTTTT	CASSLTGTNEKLFF
TRBJ2-2	NA	TRBV4-1	few	16	TGCGCCAGCAGCCTCCTGGTGGGGCAGAACACCGGGGAGCTGTTTTTT	CASSLLVGQNTGELFF
TRBJ2-1	NA	TRBV5-4	NA	15	TGTGCCAGCAGCCTGGACTATACCTCCTACAATGAGCAGTTCTTC	CASSLDYTSYNEQFF
TRBJ2-3	TRBD1	TRBV28	NA	15	TGTGCCAGCCGGTCAGCCAGGGGGCGCCCAGATACGCAGTATTTT	CASRSARGRPDTQYF
TRBJ1-2	NA	TRBV28	NA	12	TGTGCCAGCACAAAAAGCGGGGAGGGCTACACCTTC	CASTKSGEGYTF
TRBJ2-1	TRBD2	TRBV15	NA	19	TGTGCCACCAGCAGAGATGGGGCCCGTCTAGCGGGAATGTACAATGAGCAGTTCTTC	CATSRDGARLAGMYNEQFF
TRBJ1-4	NA	TRBV15	once	15	TGTGCCACCAGGATCGGCAGGGGTGGTAATGAAAAACTGTTTTTT	CATRIGRGGNEKLFF
TRBJ2-1	NA	TRBV29-1	NA	12	TGCAGTAGCGGATCCGACTACAATGAGCAGTTCTTC	CSSGSDYNEQFF
TRBJ2-7	NA	TRBV28	NA	14	TGTGCCAGCAGTAGCCCAGGGGCCCATGGTAAGCAGTACTTC	CASSSPGAHGKQYF
TRBJ1-2	TRBD1	TRBV5-1	NA	13	TGCGCCAGCAGCAGTCAGGGGGAATGGGGCTACACCTTC	CASSSQGEWGYTF
TRBJ2-2	TRBD2	TRBV30	few	14	TGTGCCTGGAGTAGACTAGCGGCCACCGGGGAGCTGTTTTTT	CAWSRLAATGELFF
TRBJ1-1	TRBD1	TRBV28	NA	15	TGTGCCAGCAGTTCGGACAGGGCCGGAGGCGCTGAAGCTTTCTTT	CASSSDRAGGAEAFF
TRBJ2-1	NA	TRBV5-6	NA	18	TGTGCCAGCAGCGGGGTACTTCGCGGGACGAGCTCCTACAATGAGCAGTTCTTC	CASSGVLRGTSSYNEQFF
TRBJ1-5	NA	TRBV7-8	NA	13	TGTGCCAGCACCCAAGGGGGGGAACAGCCCCAGCATTTT	CASTQGGEQPQHF
TRBJ2-7	TRBD2	TRBV7-7	NA	14	TGTGCCAGCAGCCGGGAGGCTAGCGGGTACGAGCAGTACTTC	CASSREASGYEQYF
TRBJ1-4	TRBD1	TRBV30	NA	14	TGTGCCTGGAGTACAGGGGGCGAATTTGAAAAACTGTTTTTT	CAWSTGGEFEKLFF
TRBJ1-1	TRBD1	TRBV4-3	NA	14	TGCGCCAGCAGCCAAGGGACAGGGGTCACTGAAGCTTTCTTT	CASSQGTGVTEAFF
TRBJ2-4	TRBD2	TRBV30	NA	13	TGTGCCGGGGAGCGGGAGGGCAAAAACATTCAGTACTTC	CAGEREGKNIQYF
TRBJ1-2	NA	TRBV7-2	NA	17	TGTGCCAGCAGCTTATCGGTCAGATATACTACTAACTATGGCTACACCTTC	CASSLSVRYTTNYGYTF
TRBJ2-5	TRBD2	TRBV2	NA	14	TGTGCCAGCAGTCGACTAGCGGTCCAAGAGACCCAGTACTTC	CASSRLAVQETQYF
TRBJ2-1	NA	TRBV28	NA	12	TGTGCCAGCAGTACACAGGGCGGTGAGCAGTTCTTC	CASSTQGGEQFF
TRBJ2-1	TRBD2	TRBV5-5	NA	16	TGTGCCAGCAGCCTCCGGACTAGCGGGATCTACAATGAGCAGTTCTTC	CASSLRTSGIYNEQFF
TRBJ2-5	TRBD2	TRBV28	NA	16	TGTGCCAGCAACCGGGTTCAGCTAGCGGGAGAAGAGACCCAGTACTTC	CASNRVQLAGEETQYF
TRBJ2-1	TRBD1	TRBV2	once	15	TGTGCCAGCAGCCCAGGACAGGGGTACCCCAATGAGCAGTTCTTC	CASSPGQGYPNEQFF
TRBJ1-1	NA	TRBV7-6	NA	14	TGTGCCAGCGGCTTAGGACAGACTAACACTGAAGCTTTCTTT	CASGLGQTNTEAFF
TRBJ1-1	TRBD1	TRBV5-3	NA	18	TGTGCCAGAAGCCACTCGGGACAGGGGGCCTCCCGGAACACTGAAGCTTTCTTT	CARSHSGQGASRNTEAFF
TRBJ2-1	TRBD1	TRBV5-8	NA	17	TGTGCCAGCAGCTGGTTCACCGGGACAGGGTTTTACAATGAGCAGTTCTTC	CASSWFTGTGFYNEQFF
TRBJ2-7	TRBD2	TRBV7-2	NA	15	TGTGCCAGCAGCTTAGGACTAGCGGGAGGAGGCGAGCAGTACTTC	CASSLGLAGGGEQYF
TRBJ1-2	TRBD1	TRBV30	NA	16	TGTGCCTGGATTACCCGGGACAGGGGGCGCCTGTATGGCTACACCTTC	CAWITRDRGRLYGYTF
TRBJ1-2	NA	TRBV4-1	NA	13	TGCGCCAGCAGCCAAGGGCTGATCCGTGGCTACACCTTC	CASSQGLIRGYTF
TRBJ2-2	NA	TRBV4-3	NA	16	TGCGCCAGCAGCCAAGTCGAGGGATTGGACACCGGGGAGCTGTTTTTT	CASSQVEGLDTGELFF